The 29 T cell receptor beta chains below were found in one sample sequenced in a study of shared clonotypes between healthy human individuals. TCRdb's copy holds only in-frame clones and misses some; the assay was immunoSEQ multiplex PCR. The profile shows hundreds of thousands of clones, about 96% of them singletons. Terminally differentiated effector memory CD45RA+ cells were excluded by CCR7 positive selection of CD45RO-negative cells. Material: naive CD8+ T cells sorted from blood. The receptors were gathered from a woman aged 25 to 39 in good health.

The CDR3 here is CASSPRAIPRDEQFF. CDR3 in DNA: TGCGCCAGCAGCCCGCGGGCGATCCCTCGGGATGAGCAGTTCTTC. V gene TRBV4-1 combines with J gene TRBJ2-1; the D gene is possibly TRBD2 (5 bases). The CDR3 totals 15 residues. The germline CDR1 and CDR2 sequences are MGHRA and YSYEKL. The V and J ends lost 4 bases and 8 bases respectively, with 18 bases between them.

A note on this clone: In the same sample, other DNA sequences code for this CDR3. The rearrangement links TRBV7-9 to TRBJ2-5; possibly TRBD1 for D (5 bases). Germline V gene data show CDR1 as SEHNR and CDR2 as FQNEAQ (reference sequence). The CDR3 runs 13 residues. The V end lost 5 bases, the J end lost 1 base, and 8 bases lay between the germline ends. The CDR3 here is CASSSDSQETQYF. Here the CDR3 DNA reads TGTGCCAGCAGCAGTGACAGCCAAGAGACCCAGTACTTC.

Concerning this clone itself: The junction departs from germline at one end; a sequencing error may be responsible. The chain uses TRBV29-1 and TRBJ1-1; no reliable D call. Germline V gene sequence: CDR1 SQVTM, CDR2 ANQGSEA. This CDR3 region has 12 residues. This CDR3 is CSFDGESTEAFF. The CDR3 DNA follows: TGCAGCTTTGATGGGGAGTCGACTGAAGCTTTCTTT.

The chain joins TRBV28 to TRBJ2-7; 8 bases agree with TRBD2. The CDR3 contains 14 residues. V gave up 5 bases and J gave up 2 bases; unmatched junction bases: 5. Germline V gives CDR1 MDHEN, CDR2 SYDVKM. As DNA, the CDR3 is TGTGCCAGCAGTAAAGCGGGAGTCACCTACGAGCAGTACTTC. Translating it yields CASSKAGVTYEQYF. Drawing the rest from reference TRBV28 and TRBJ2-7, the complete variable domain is DVKVTQSSRYLVKRTGEKVFLECVQDMDHENMFWYRQDPGLGLRLIYFSYDVKMKEKGDIPEGYSVSREKKERFSLILESASTNQTSMYLCASSKAGVTYEQYFGPGTRLTVT.

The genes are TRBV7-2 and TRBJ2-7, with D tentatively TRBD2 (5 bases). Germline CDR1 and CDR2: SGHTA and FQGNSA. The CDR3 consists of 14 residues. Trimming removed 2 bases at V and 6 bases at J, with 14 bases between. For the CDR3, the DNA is TGTGCCAGCAGCTTATGGGTGTCGGGGTTCGAGCAGTACTTC. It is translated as CASSLWVSGFEQYF.

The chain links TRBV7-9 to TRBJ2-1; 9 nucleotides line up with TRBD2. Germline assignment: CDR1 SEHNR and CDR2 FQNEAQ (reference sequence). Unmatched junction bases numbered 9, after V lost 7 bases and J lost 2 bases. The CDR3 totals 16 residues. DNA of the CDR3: TGTGCCAGCAACCTAGGGTCTAGCGGGACCTACAATGAGCAGTTCTTC. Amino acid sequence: CASNLGSSGTYNEQFF.

CDR3 loop: CASSLSSEGAGQFF. The CDR3 nucleotides read TGTGCCAGCAGTTTATCCTCGGAGGGGGCGGGGCAGTTCTTC. The chain carries TRBV28 and TRBJ2-1; D might be TRBD1 (7 bases). From germline, CDR1 is MDHEN and CDR2 SYDVKM. Trimming cost V 1 base and J 12 bases, with 16 bases left between them. The CDR3 loop spans 14 amino acids.

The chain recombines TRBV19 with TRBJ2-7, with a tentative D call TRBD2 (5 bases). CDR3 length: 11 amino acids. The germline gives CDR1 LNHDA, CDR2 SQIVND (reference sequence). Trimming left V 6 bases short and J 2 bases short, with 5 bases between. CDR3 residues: CASSGTYEQYF. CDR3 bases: TGTGCCAGTAGCGGGACCTACGAGCAGTACTTC.

For the CDR3, the DNA is TGCGCCAGCAGCCACACCTCAGGCCCTGAAGCTTTCTTT. Translating gives CASSHTSGPEAFF. This chain uses TRBV4-1 with TRBJ1-1, with D hard to call. There are 13 residues in the CDR3. Germline CDR1 reads MGHRA; CDR2 reads YSYEKL. Trimming shortened V by 3 bases and J by 6 bases, and 11 bases separated the two germline ends.

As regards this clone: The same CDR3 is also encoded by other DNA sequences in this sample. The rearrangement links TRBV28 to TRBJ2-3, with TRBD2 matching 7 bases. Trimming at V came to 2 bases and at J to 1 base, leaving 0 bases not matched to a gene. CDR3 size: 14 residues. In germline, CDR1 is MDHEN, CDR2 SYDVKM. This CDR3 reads CASSLAGGTDTQYF. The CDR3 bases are TGTGCCAGCAGTTTAGCGGGAGGCACAGATACGCAGTATTTT.

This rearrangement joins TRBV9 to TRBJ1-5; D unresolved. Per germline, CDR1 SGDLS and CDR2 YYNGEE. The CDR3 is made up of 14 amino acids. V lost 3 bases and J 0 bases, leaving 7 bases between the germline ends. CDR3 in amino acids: CASSGGNSNQPQHF. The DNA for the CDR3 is TGTGCCAGCAGCGGGGGAAATAGCAATCAGCCCCAGCATTTT.

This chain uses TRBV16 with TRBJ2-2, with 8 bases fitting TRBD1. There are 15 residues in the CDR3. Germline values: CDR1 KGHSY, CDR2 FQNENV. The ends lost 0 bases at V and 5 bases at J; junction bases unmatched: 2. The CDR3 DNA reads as TGTGCCAGCAGCCAATCCAGGGGGCGTACCGGGGAGCTGTTTTTT. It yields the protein CASSQSRGRTGELFF.

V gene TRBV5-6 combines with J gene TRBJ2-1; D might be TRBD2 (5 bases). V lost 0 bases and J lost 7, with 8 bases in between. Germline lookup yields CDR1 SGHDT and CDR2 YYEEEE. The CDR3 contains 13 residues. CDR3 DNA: TGTGCCAGCAGCTTGGCCGGCGGGAATGAGCAGTTCTTC. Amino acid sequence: CASSLAGGNEQFF.

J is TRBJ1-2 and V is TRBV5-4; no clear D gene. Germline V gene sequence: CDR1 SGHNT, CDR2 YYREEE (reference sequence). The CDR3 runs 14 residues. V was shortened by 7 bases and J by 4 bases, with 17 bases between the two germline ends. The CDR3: CASVASRKTYGYTF. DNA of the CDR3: TGTGCCAGCGTTGCAAGTCGAAAGACCTATGGCTACACCTTC. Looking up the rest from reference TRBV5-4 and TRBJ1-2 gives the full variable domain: ETGVTQSPTHLIKTRGQQVTLRCSSQSGHNTVSWYQQALGQGPQFIFQYYREEENGRGNFPPRFSGLQFPNYSSELNVNALELDDSALYLCASVASRKTYGYTFGSGTRLTVV.

The CDR3 DNA reads TGCGCCAGCAGTGCGGACGGGAGGTCCTACGAGCAGTACTTC. It specifies CASSADGRSYEQYF. The chain combines TRBV10-2 with TRBJ2-7; 7 bases fit TRBD2. The V gene's germline CDR1 is WSHSY and CDR2 SAAADI. The ends lost 4 bases at V and 1 base at J; junction bases unmatched: 4. There are 14 residues in the CDR3.

CDR3 sequence: CASSSDRGLNTEAFF. In DNA form, the CDR3 reads TGTGCCAGCAGTTCCGACAGGGGCTTGAACACTGAAGCTTTCTTT. The chain combines TRBV28 with TRBJ1-1, with 8 bases aligning to TRBD1. Germline trimming cut 4 bases from V and 0 bases from J; bases unmatched to any gene: 4. Germline V gene data show CDR1 as MDHEN and CDR2 as SYDVKM. CDR3 length: 15 residues.

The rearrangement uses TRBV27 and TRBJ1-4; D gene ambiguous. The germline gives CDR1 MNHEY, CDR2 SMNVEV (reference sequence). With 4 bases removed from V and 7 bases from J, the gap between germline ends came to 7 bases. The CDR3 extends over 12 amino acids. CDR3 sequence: CASSYNGEKLFF. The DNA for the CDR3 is TGTGCCAGCAGTTATAACGGTGAAAAACTGTTTTTT. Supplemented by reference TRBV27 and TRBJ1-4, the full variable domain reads EAQVTQNPRYLITVTGKKLTVTCSQNMNHEYMSWYRQDPGLGLRQIYYSMNVEVTDKGDVPEGYKVSRKEKRNFPLILESPSPNQTSLYFCASSYNGEKLFFGSGTQLSVL.

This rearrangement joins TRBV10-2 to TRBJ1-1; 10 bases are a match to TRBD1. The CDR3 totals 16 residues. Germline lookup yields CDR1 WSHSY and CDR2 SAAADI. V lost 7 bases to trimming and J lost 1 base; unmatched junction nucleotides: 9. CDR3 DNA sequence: TGCGCCAGCATCACCGGGACAGGGGAGACGAACACTGAAGCTTTCTTT. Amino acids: CASITGTGETNTEAFF.

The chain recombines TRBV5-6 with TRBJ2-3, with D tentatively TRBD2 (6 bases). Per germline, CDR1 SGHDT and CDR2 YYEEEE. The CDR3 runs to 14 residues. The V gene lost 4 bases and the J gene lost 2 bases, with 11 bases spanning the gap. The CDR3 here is CASSALADTDTQYF. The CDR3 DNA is TGTGCCAGCAGCGCACTAGCAGACACAGATACGCAGTATTTT.

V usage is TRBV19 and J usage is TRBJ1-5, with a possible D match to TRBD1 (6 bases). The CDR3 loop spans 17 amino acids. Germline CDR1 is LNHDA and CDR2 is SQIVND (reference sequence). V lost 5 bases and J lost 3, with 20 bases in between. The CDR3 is CASSHRTDQTANQPQHF. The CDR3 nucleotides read TGTGCCAGTAGTCATCGGACAGATCAAACGGCCAATCAGCCCCAGCATTTT.

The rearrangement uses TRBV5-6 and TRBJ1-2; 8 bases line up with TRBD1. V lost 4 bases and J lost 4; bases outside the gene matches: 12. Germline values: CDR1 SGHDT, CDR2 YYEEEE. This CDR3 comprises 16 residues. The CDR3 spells CASSPGQGAPSYGYTF. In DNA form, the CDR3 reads TGTGCCAGCAGCCCAGGACAGGGTGCCCCCTCCTATGGCTACACCTTC. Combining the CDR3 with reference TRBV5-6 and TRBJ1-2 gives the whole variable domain DAGVTQSPTHLIKTRGQQVTLRCSPKSGHDTVSWYQQALGQGPQFIFQYYEEEERQRGNFPDRFSGHQFPNYSSELNVNALLLGDSALYLCASSPGQGAPSYGYTFGSGTRLTVV.

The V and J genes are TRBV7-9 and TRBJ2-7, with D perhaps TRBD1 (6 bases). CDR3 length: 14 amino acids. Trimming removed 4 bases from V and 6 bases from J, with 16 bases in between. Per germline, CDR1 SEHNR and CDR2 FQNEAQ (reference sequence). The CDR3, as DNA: TGTGCCAGCAGCTCGACCACGGACAGTTCCGAGCAGTACTTC. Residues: CASSSTTDSSEQYF.

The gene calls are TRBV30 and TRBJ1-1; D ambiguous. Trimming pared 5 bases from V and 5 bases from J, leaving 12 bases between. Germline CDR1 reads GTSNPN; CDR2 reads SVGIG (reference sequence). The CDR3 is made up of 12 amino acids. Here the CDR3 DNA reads TGTGCCTGGGGCCTGGCGGAGACTGAAGCTTTCTTT. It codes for CAWGLAETEAFF.

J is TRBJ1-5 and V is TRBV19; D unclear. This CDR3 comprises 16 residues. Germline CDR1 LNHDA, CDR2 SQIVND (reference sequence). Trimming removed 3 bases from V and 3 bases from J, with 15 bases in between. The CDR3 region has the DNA TGTGCCAGTAGTATCTCGGAAGCCCAGTACAATCAGCCCCAGCATTTT. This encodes CASSISEAQYNQPQHF.

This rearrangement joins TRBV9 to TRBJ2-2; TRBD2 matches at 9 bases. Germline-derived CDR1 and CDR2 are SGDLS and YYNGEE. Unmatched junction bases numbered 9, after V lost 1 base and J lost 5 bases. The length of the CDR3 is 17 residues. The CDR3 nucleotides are TGTGCCAGCAGCGTACGGGGTAGCGGGAGCGGAACCGGGGAGCTGTTTTTT. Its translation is CASSVRGSGSGTGELFF.

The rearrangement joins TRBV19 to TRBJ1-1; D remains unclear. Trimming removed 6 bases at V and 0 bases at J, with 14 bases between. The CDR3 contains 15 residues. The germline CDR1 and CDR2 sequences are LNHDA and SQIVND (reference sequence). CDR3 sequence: CASSTRGQMNTEAFF. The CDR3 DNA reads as TGTGCCAGTAGCACAAGAGGGCAGATGAACACTGAAGCTTTCTTT. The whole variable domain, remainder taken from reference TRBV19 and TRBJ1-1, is DGGITQSPKYLFRKEGQNVTLSCEQNLNHDAMYWYRQDPGQGLRLIYYSQIVNDFQKGDIAEGYSVSREKKESFPLTVTSAQKNPTAFYLCASSTRGQMNTEAFFGQGTRLTVV.

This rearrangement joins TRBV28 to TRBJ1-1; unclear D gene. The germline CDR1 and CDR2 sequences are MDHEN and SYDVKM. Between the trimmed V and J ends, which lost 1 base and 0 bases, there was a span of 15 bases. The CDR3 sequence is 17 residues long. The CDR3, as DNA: TGTGCCAGCAGTTTATACAGACCTGACCTAATGAACACTGAAGCTTTCTTT. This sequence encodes CASSLYRPDLMNTEAFF. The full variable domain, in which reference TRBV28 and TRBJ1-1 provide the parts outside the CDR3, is DVKVTQSSRYLVKRTGEKVFLECVQDMDHENMFWYRQDPGLGLRLIYFSYDVKMKEKGDIPEGYSVSREKKERFSLILESASTNQTSMYLCASSLYRPDLMNTEAFFGQGTRLTVV.

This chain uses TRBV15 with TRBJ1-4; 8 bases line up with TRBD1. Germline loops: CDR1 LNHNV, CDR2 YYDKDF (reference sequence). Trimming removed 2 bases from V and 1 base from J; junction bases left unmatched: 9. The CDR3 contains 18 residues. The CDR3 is CATSRSRGLTRTNEKLFF. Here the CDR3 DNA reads TGTGCCACCAGCAGATCCAGGGGGCTAACCAGAACTAATGAAAAACTGTTTTTT.

The CDR3: CASSDWGAGYEQYF. The CDR3, as DNA: TGTGCCAGCAGTGATTGGGGGGCAGGTTACGAGCAGTACTTC. The rearrangement links TRBV6-1 to TRBJ2-7, with D tentatively TRBD1 or TRBD2 (6 bases each). V was pared by 3 bases and J by 4 bases, with 13 bases between. This CDR3 is built from 14 residues. Germline V gene lookup returns CDR1 MNHNS and CDR2 SASEGT.